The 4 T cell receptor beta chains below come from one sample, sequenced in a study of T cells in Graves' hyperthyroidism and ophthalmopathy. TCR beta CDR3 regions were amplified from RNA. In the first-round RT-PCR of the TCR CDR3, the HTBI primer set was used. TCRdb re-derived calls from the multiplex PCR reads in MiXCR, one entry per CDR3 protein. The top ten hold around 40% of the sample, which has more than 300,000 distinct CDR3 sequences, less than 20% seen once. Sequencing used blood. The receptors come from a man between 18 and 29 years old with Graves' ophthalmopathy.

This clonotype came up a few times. The CDR3: CASSQSWTDTQYF. DNA of the CDR3: TGTGCCAGCAGCCAATCATGGACAGATACGCAGTATTTT. The chain employs TRBV16 and TRBJ2-3; D is unresolved. Trimming removed 0 bases at V and 3 bases at J, with 4 bases between. This CDR3 has 13 residues. The germline V gene has CDR1 KGHSY and CDR2 FQNENV.

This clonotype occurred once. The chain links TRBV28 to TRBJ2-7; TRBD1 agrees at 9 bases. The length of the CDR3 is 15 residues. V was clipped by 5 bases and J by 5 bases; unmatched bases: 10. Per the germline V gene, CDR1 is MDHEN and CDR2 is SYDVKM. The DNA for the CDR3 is TGTGCCAGCAGTCGCCCCGGGACAGGGATGCACGAGCAGTACTTC. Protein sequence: CASSRPGTGMHEQYF.

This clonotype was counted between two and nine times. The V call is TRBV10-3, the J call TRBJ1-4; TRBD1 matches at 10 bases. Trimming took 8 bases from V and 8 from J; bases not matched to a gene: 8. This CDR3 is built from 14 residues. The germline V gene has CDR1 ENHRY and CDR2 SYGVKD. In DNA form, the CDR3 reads TGTGCCATCGGAACCGGGACAGGGGACGAAAAACTGTTTTTT. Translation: CAIGTGTGDEKLFF.

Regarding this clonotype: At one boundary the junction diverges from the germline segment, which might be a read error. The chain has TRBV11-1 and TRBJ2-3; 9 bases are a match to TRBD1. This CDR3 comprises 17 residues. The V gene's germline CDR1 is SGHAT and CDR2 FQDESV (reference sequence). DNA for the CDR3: TGTGCCTGCAGCCCATCAGCTGAACAGGGGGCCTCAGATACGCAGTATTTT. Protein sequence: CACSPSAEQGASDTQYF.